This TCR beta chain was identified in a study of blood T cell repertoires in COVID-19. About the research overall: The United States, Italy and Spain provided the acute and convalescent COVID-19 samples.

Germline-derived CDR1 and CDR2 are KGHDR and SFDVKD. Trimming took 4 bases from V and 5 from J, leaving 22 bases between them. This CDR3 contains 17 residues. This clone was found once. Per the original data handling: Nucleated cell counts were estimated from reference gene primer amplification. Produced via immunoSEQ multiplex PCR; TCRdb's table is partial and in-frame only. V and J calls and clone size are as listed in that table; D and trimming were resolved from the DNA. The sample has roughly 100,000 clones, around 94% seen once. The material sequenced was peripheral blood. The clonotype originates from a man aged 50 to 59 with active COVID-19. The chain uses TRBV24-1 and TRBJ2-5; D may be TRBD1 (7 bases). The CDR3 region is CATSEDRQGPGGETQYF. The CDR3 DNA is TGTGCCACCAGTGAAGATAGACAGGGCCCTGGGGGGGAGACCCAGTACTTC.